The 10 T cell receptor beta chains reported below all come from one sample, sequenced in a study of Graves' ophthalmopathy and Graves' hyperthyroidism. Amplification targeted the TCR beta CDR3 regions, with RNA transcripts as the source material. Second-round multiplex PCR followed a first-round RT-PCR using HTBI primers. From the multiplex PCR reads, TCRdb called clonotypes with MiXCR, one entry per CDR3 protein. The table records about 620,000 distinct CDR3 sequences, about a fifth of them present only once. Sequencing used peripheral blood. Receptor source: a woman aged 18 to 35 with stable Graves' hyperthyroidism. Some clones in this sample may be carry-over from other donors' samples.

This clonotype occurred a few times. The V and J genes are TRBV6-1 and TRBJ2-5; no definite D call. The CDR3 covers 14 residues. Per germline, CDR1 MNHNS and CDR2 SASEGT. V dropped 4 bases and J dropped 1 base, with 10 bases sitting between them. The CDR3 DNA sequence: TGTGCCAGCAGTGGGACCAGCTCCCAAGAGACCCAGTACTTC. This gives the protein CASSGTSSQETQYF.

This clonotype was found many times. The chain combines TRBV29-1 with TRBJ2-5, with 9 bases that match TRBD2. From germline, CDR1 is SQVTM and CDR2 ANQGSEA. J gave up 4 bases and V 3 bases, and 12 bases lay outside the gene matches. The CDR3 is 16 amino acids. CDR3 DNA: TGCAGCGTTGATAACTCGGCTCGGACTAGCGCAGAGACCCAGTACTTC. Protein sequence: CSVDNSARTSAETQYF.

Comment on this clonotype: With a much larger clone just one base away, this may be a read error. The missing conserved phenylalanine or tryptophan at the end of this CDR3 makes a read error likely. This chain connects TRBV6-1 to TRBJ1-2, with D possibly TRBD1 on 6 matching bases. V was trimmed by 6 bases and J by 4 bases, leaving 15 bases between them. Per the germline V gene, CDR1 is MNHNS and CDR2 is SASEGT. The CDR3 spans 14 residues. The CDR3 DNA sequence: TGTGCCAGCAGGGGGGTTGGACAGTCCTATGGCTACACCCTC. Its translation: CASRGVGQSYGYTL.

The rearrangement uses TRBV12-3 or TRBV12-4 and TRBJ1-1, with D maybe TRBD1 (5 bases). This CDR3 has 16 amino acids. V was clipped by 3 bases and J by 3 bases, with 17 bases between them. CDR3 residues: CASSLEVGSGDTEAFF. The CDR3 region has the DNA TGTGCCAGCAGTTTGGAGGTAGGCTCGGGGGACACTGAAGCTTTCTTT.

This clonotype was observed many times. The chain recombines TRBV12-3 or TRBV12-4 with TRBJ2-5, with D uncertain. V was shortened by 3 bases and J by 4 bases, with 9 bases between the two germline ends. There are 13 residues in the CDR3. The CDR3 protein is CASSFLASETQYF. Written as DNA, the CDR3 is TGTGCCAGCAGTTTCCTGGCCTCAGAGACCCAGTACTTC.

This rearrangement joins TRBV12-3 or TRBV12-4 to TRBJ2-7, with D possibly TRBD1 on 5 matching bases. This CDR3 comprises 13 residues. Trimming pared 5 bases from V and 2 bases from J, leaving 10 bases between. This CDR3 reads CASSKTVPYEQYF. The CDR3 coding sequence is TGTGCCAGCAGTAAGACAGTCCCCTACGAGCAGTACTTC.

The J gene is TRBJ1-6, the V gene TRBV5-1, with D unresolved. V lost 0 bases and J 10 bases, leaving 8 bases between the germline ends. The germline CDR1 and CDR2 sequences are SGHRS and YFSETQ. This CDR3 has 13 amino acids. DNA for the CDR3: TGCGCCAGCAGCTTGGCCGGACGGTCACCCCTCCACTTT. It specifies CASSLAGRSPLHF.

The CDR3 sequence is CASSYSRASTEAFF. The CDR3 DNA follows: TGTGCCAGCAGTTACTCCAGGGCTAGCACTGAAGCTTTCTTT. The chain combines TRBV6-5 with TRBJ1-1; D might be TRBD1 (5 bases). From germline, CDR1 is MNHEY and CDR2 SVGAGI. This CDR3 region has 14 residues. Trimming pared 0 bases from V and 4 bases from J, leaving 9 bases between.

The V and J genes are TRBV20-1 and TRBJ2-7; unclear D gene. V lost 7 bases, J lost 2 bases, and 15 bases lay in between. CDR3 length: 13 residues. The V gene's germline CDR1 is DFQATT and CDR2 SNEGSKA (reference sequence). The CDR3, as DNA: TGCAGTGGAGGCGACCCACAGCCCTACGAGCAGTACTTC. It is translated as CSGGDPQPYEQYF.

The V and J genes are TRBV27 and TRBJ1-4; 7 bases are shared with TRBD1. CDR1 and CDR2 from the germline V gene are MNHEY and SMNVEV (reference sequence). The CDR3 extends over 16 amino acids. Trimming cost V 3 bases and J 4 bases; bases outside gene matches: 8. The CDR3 nucleotides read TGTGCCAGCAGTTTGGGGTTGGGACAGCTTAATGAAAAACTGTTTTTT. Residues: CASSLGLGQLNEKLFF.